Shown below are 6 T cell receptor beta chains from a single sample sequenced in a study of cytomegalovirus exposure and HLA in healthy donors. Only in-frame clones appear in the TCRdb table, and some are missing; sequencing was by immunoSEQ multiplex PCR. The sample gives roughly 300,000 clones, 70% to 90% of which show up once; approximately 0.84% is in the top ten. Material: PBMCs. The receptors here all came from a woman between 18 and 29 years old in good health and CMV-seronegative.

DNA for the CDR3: TGTGCCAGCAGCTTAGGGGGGGTAGGCGGGAATCAGCCCCAGCATTTT. It yields the protein CASSLGGVGGNQPQHF. The chain is built from TRBV11-3 and TRBJ1-5; TRBD1 is a possible D gene (5 bases). The germline CDR1 and CDR2 sequences are SGHNT and YENEEA. V dropped 1 base and J dropped 4 bases, with 14 bases sitting between them. The CDR3 has 16 amino acids.

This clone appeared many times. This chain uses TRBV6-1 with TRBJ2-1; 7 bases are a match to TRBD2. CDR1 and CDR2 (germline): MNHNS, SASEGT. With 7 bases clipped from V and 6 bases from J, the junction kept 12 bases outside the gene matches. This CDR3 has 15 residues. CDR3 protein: CASTMGGVSGNEQFF. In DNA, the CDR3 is TGTGCCAGCACCATGGGGGGGGTATCAGGCAATGAGCAGTTCTTC.

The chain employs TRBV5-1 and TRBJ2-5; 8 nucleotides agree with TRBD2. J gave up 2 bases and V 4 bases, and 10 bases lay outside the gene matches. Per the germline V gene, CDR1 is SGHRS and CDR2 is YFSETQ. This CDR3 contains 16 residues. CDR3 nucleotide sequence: TGCGCCAGCAGCCCCGGGGGGGCTAGTAGGCAAGAGACCCAGTACTTC. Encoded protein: CASSPGGASRQETQYF.

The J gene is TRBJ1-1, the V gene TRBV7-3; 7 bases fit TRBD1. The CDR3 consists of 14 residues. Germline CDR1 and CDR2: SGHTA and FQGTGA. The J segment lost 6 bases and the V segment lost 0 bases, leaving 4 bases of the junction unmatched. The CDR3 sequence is CASSLTGDRAEAFF. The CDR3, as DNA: TGTGCCAGCAGCTTAACTGGTGACAGGGCTGAAGCTTTCTTT.

CDR3 in amino acids: CASRQNTGELFF. The CDR3, as DNA: TGTGCCAGCAGACAGAACACCGGGGAGCTGTTTTTT. This chain links TRBV9 with TRBJ2-2; D gene ambiguous. Trimming took 5 bases from V and 1 from J, leaving 3 bases between them. The CDR3 covers 12 residues. Per germline, CDR1 SGDLS and CDR2 YYNGEE.

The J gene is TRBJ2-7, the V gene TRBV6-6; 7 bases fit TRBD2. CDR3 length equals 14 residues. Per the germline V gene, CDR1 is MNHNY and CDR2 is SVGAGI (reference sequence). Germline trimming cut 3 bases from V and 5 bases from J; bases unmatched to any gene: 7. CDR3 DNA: TGTGCCAGCAGTTATATGCGGGAGTCAAACGAGCAGTACTTC. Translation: CASSYMRESNEQYF.